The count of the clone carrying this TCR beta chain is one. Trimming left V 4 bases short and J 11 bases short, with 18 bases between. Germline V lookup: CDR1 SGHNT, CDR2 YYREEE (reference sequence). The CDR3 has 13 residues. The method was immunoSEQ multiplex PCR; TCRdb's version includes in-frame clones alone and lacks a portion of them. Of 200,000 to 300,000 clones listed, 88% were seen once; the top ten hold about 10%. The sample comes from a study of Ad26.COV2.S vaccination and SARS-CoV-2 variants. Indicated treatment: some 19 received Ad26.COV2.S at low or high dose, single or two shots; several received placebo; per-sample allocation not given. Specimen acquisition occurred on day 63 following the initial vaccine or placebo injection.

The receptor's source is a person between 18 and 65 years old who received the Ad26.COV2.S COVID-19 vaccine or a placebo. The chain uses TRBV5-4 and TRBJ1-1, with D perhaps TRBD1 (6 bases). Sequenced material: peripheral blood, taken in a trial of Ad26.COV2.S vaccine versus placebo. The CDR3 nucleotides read TGTGCCAGCAGCGGGGGTTCGGGGGCTTGGGCTTTCTTT. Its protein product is CASSGGSGAWAFF.